This T cell receptor beta chain was captured by sequencing in a study of blood T cells in healthy people across ages. Broader study findings: When one million T cells were used, diversity estimates were thought to be underestimates.

Combining a sample-barcoded 5' primer with a J-beta primer mix, a second PCR ran for 7 to 11 cycles. Each cDNA molecule received a tag from a template-switch adaptor that had 12 random nucleotides. Each CDR3 protein gets one entry after TCRdb re-called the 5' RACE reads with MiXCR. This sample has approximately 800,000 distinct CDR3 sequences, with around three fifths found just once. A note on this clonotype: Its antigen is undetermined.

After removal of 3 bases from V and 6 bases from J, the junction contained 3 bases not matched to a gene. Germline V gene sequence: CDR1 SGHVS, CDR2 FQNEAQ. There are 15 residues in the CDR3. This receptor was identified in a man between 35 and 55 years old in good health. The chain links TRBV7-8 to TRBJ2-1, with 12 positions matching TRBD2. The sequencing sample was made of blood. CDR3 region: CASSFRLAGVNEQFF. The DNA for the CDR3 is TGTGCCAGCAGCTTTCGACTAGCGGGGGTCAATGAGCAGTTCTTC.